This T cell receptor (beta chain) was profiled in a study of technical replicates of blood from a handful of donors. Produced via immunoSEQ multiplex PCR; TCRdb's table is partial and in-frame only. The table records around 72,000 clones, approximately 91% of them present only once. Sequences were obtained from PBMCs. The origin of this receptor is a human donor in good health. Some clones in this sample may be carry-over from other donors' samples.

The CDR3 reads CSVEPRRAGIEAFF. CDR3 sequence (DNA): TGCAGCGTTGAACCCAGGAGGGCGGGGATCGAAGCTTTCTTT. This chain connects TRBV29-1 to TRBJ1-1; D unresolved. The CDR3 totals 14 residues. Looked up from germline, CDR1 is SQVTM and CDR2 is ANQGSEA. V lost 2 bases, J lost 8 bases, and 18 bases lay in between.